One sample yielded the 6 T cell receptor beta chains listed below, sequenced in a study of T cells in Graves' hyperthyroidism and ophthalmopathy. There were TCR beta CDR3 regions amplified from RNA transcripts. Using the HTBI primer set, a first-round RT-PCR was run on the TCR CDR3. One entry per CDR3 protein results from TCRdb running MiXCR on the multiplex PCR reads. The data hold roughly 500,000 distinct CDR3 sequences, with roughly 50% observed a single time. The sequenced material came from peripheral blood or thyroid tissue (not recorded which). Receptor source: an adult woman with Graves' disease, either hyperthyroidism or ophthalmopathy (not recorded which).

This clonotype was observed at least ten times. The chain is built from TRBV6-5 and TRBJ2-2; 7 positions agree with TRBD2. The length of the CDR3 is 16 residues. The ends lost 0 bases at V and 2 bases at J; junction bases unmatched: 3. Looked up from germline, CDR1 is MNHEY and CDR2 is SVGAGI. The DNA for the CDR3 is TGTGCCAGCAGTTACTCCGCGGGAGACAACACCGGGGAGCTGTTTTTT. This gives the protein CASSYSAGDNTGELFF.

The chain links TRBV5-1 to TRBJ2-7; TRBD2 aligns across 8 bases. Germline values: CDR1 SGHRS, CDR2 YFSETQ. V lost 4 bases, J lost 3 bases, and 3 bases stayed unmatched. The CDR3 has 13 residues. The CDR3 region is CASSITSGYEQYF. The CDR3 DNA is TGCGCCAGCAGCATCACTAGCGGCTACGAGCAGTACTTC.

The table lists this clonotype with many counts. This chain uses TRBV2 with TRBJ2-6, with D possibly TRBD2 on 6 matching bases. The length of the CDR3 is 15 residues. The germline V and J ends were trimmed by 6 bases and 0 bases, with 9 bases remaining between them. Germline V lookup: CDR1 SNHLY, CDR2 FYNNEI. In nucleotides, the CDR3 is TGTGCCAGCAGCCAGACTAGCTCTGGGGCCAACGTCCTGACTTTC. This gives the protein CASSQTSSGANVLTF.

In its sample, this clonotype was seen a few times. The chain is built from TRBV27 and TRBJ1-6; the match to TRBD1 covers 7 bases. The CDR3 extends over 14 amino acids. CDR1 is MNHEY and CDR2 is SMNVEV in the germline V gene (reference sequence). V gave up 2 bases and J gave up 9 bases; unmatched junction bases: 4. This chain's CDR3 is CASSLRGRGSPLHF. In nucleotides, the CDR3 is TGTGCCAGCAGTTTAAGGGGGCGCGGTTCACCCCTCCACTTT.

This clonotype was picked up many times. This rearrangement joins TRBV10-1 to TRBJ2-2; 7 positions match TRBD1. There are 16 residues in the CDR3. V was clipped by 4 bases and J by 2 bases; unmatched bases: 7. Germline loops: CDR1 WNHNN, CDR2 SYGVQD (reference sequence). CDR3 sequence reads: CASSGYGTANTGELFF. The DNA for the CDR3 is TGCGCCAGCAGTGGCTATGGGACAGCCAACACCGGGGAGCTGTTTTTT.

The chain has TRBV12-3 or TRBV12-4 and TRBJ1-1; tentative D call: TRBD1 (6 bases). The CDR3 sequence is 14 residues long. Trimming cost V 4 bases and J 9 bases, with 18 bases left between them. CDR3 in DNA: TGTGCCAGCAGTTCCGCGGGGGGGCAGCTGCAAGCTTTCTTT. This encodes CASSSAGGQLQAFF.